This paragraph reports one T cell receptor (beta chain). V lost 4 bases, J lost 3 bases, and 17 bases lay in between. The germline V gene encodes CDR1 SGHRS and CDR2 YFSETQ. CDR3 size: 16 residues. The entry originates in a study of blood T cell repertoires in COVID-19. Study-level background: The United States, Italy and Spain supplied acute and convalescent COVID-19 samples. PBMCs, B-cell-depleted T cells, or T cells were the source of the cDNA or gDNA that made up the material.

Under the authors' procedure: The authors estimated nucleated cell counts from reference gene primer amplification. Data came from immunoSEQ multiplex PCR; TCRdb stores just in-frame clones and leaves some out. From that table come the V and J calls and clone size; the DNA was used to work out D and trimming. The sample has over 130,000 clones, roughly 80% seen once; the top ten hold around 4%. This rearrangement joins TRBV5-1 to TRBJ2-1; tentative D call: TRBD2 (5 bases). The receptor comes from a woman aged 55-69 years with acute or convalescent COVID-19. The sequenced material came from peripheral blood. The DNA for the CDR3 is TGCGCCAGCAGCGAACCACTAGATTTGATCTACAATGAGCAGTTCTTC. Its translation is CASSEPLDLIYNEQFF.